This passage covers 21 T cell receptor beta chains from one sample sequenced in a study of T cell repertoires in cytomegalovirus infection. Which antigens these TCRs recognize remains unknown. TCRdb processed the reads anew with MiXCR; each CDR3 protein has one entry. Of 650,000 to 900,000 distinct CDR3 sequences in the sample, about 29% were seen once. Sequenced material: cultured CD8+ T cells from PBMCs, taken from culture after CMV antigen stimulation. All receptors come from a human donor in good health (CMV status not recorded). Some clones in this sample may be carry-over from other donors' samples.

V and J are TRBV6-2 or TRBV6-3 and TRBJ2-5, with 7 bases matching TRBD1. Trimming at V came to 6 bases and at J to 0 bases, leaving 10 bases not matched to a gene. This CDR3 is built from 16 residues. CDR1 and CDR2 from the germline V gene are MNHEY and SVGEGT. The CDR3 loop is CASRGTERLYQETQYF. CDR3 bases: TGTGCCAGCAGGGGGACAGAAAGATTATACCAAGAGACCCAGTACTTC.

V gene TRBV29-1 combines with J gene TRBJ1-1; 7 positions match TRBD1. The CDR3 is 13 residues long. Trimming took 6 bases from V and 4 from J; bases not matched to a gene: 8. Germline CDR1 is SQVTM and CDR2 is ANQGSEA. The DNA of the CDR3 is TGCAGCGTCCACAGGGGTGGGGTCACTGAAGCTTTCTTT. Encoded protein: CSVHRGGVTEAFF.

The rearrangement uses TRBV12-3 or TRBV12-4 and TRBJ1-2, with D unclear. V lost 5 bases and J 4 bases, leaving 11 bases between the germline ends. The CDR3 contains 13 residues. As DNA, the CDR3 is TGTGCCAGCAGTCCGGATCTAATCTATGGCTACACCTTC. Its protein product is CASSPDLIYGYTF.

J is TRBJ2-3 and V is TRBV7-3, with 7 positions matching TRBD1. V dropped 3 bases and J dropped 2; count of bases not matched to a gene: 5. Germline V gene data show CDR1 as SGHTA and CDR2 as FQGTGA. The CDR3 runs 15 residues. Written as DNA, the CDR3 is TGTGCCAGCAGCTTGGTGACAGGGCTCACAGATACGCAGTATTTT. This gives the protein CASSLVTGLTDTQYF.

The V call is TRBV4-1, the J call TRBJ2-3, with D tentatively TRBD2 (7 bases). Germline V gene lookup returns CDR1 MGHRA and CDR2 YSYEKL. V was shortened by 3 bases and J by 1 base, with 17 bases between the two germline ends. This CDR3 is built from 17 residues. The CDR3 DNA reads TGCGCCAGCAGCCATCCCTTTGGGGGGGCTGGCACAGATACGCAGTATTTT. Residues: CASSHPFGGAGTDTQYF.

The CDR3 nucleotides are TGTGCCATCAGTGAGAGACTAGCGGGGGGGACCCAAGAGACCCAGTACTTC. It encodes CAISERLAGGTQETQYF. The chain couples TRBV10-3 to TRBJ2-5; 14 positions agree with TRBD2. The V and J ends lost 2 bases and 1 base, in that order; junction bases with no gene match: 3. Germline CDR1 ENHRY, CDR2 SYGVKD. CDR3 length: 17 residues.

The table lists this clonotype with a few counts. The CDR3 coding sequence is TGTGCCAGCAGTTACTCAGGTAGCGGGGGACTCCAAGAGACCCAGTACTTC. The encoded protein is CASSYSGSGGLQETQYF. The chain has TRBV6-6 and TRBJ2-5; 9 bases line up with TRBD2. Germline assignment: CDR1 MNHNY and CDR2 SVGAGI (reference sequence). There are 17 residues in the CDR3. V trimming: 0 bases; J trimming: 1 base; junction bases outside the gene matches: 6.

The V call is TRBV6-6, the J call TRBJ2-2, with 9 bases lining up with TRBD1. Germline CDR1 is MNHNY and CDR2 is SVGAGI (reference sequence). Trimming took 5 bases from V and 6 from J; bases not matched to a gene: 10. This CDR3 region has 16 residues. The CDR3 bases are TGTGCCAGCAGTGCGTGGACAGGGGAAAGTTCCGGGGAGCTGTTTTTT. Protein: CASSAWTGESSGELFF.

This clonotype was counted between two and nine times. This chain connects TRBV6-1 to TRBJ2-5, with 8 nucleotides matching TRBD1. The CDR3 consists of 14 residues. Germline V CDR1 and CDR2: MNHNS, SASEGT. With 10 bases clipped from V and 0 bases from J, the junction kept 7 bases outside the gene matches. This chain's CDR3 is CAIWDRRYQETQYF. The DNA for the CDR3 is TGTGCCATCTGGGACAGGAGGTACCAAGAGACCCAGTACTTC.

J is TRBJ1-4 and V is TRBV6-2 or TRBV6-3; 10 nucleotides agree with TRBD1. The ends lost 3 bases at V and 6 bases at J; junction bases unmatched: 7. This CDR3 has 16 residues. Germline CDR1 and CDR2: MNHEY and SVGEGT. The CDR3 region is CASSYSSGTGDEKLFF. The DNA of the CDR3 is TGTGCCAGCAGTTATTCCTCCGGGACAGGGGATGAAAAACTGTTTTTT.

This clonotype was picked up a small number of times. The rearrangement joins TRBV10-3 to TRBJ2-5; D is tentatively TRBD1 or TRBD2 (6 bases each). The CDR3 extends over 15 amino acids. The germline gives CDR1 ENHRY, CDR2 SYGVKD. V lost 6 bases and J lost 5, with 19 bases in between. In nucleotides, the CDR3 is TGTGCCATCAGGGTCTATCGTTCCGGGGGCGAGACCCAGTACTTC. Amino acid sequence: CAIRVYRSGGETQYF.

The chain is built from TRBV6-2 or TRBV6-3 and TRBJ2-5; the D is unclear. This CDR3 is built from 13 residues. Trimming removed 1 base at V and 4 bases at J, with 7 bases between. Germline CDR1 is MNHEY and CDR2 is SVGEGT. Here the CDR3 DNA reads TGTGCCAGCAGTTACTTGAATGGAGAGACCCAGTACTTC. Encoded protein: CASSYLNGETQYF.

This clonotype occurred many times. Here the CDR3 reads CASSFNAEGEEDEQFF. The CDR3 DNA reads TGTGCCAGCAGCTTCAACGCTGAAGGGGAGGAAGATGAGCAGTTCTTC. This chain links TRBV7-8 with TRBJ2-1, with D perhaps matching TRBD2 (6 bases). The CDR3 covers 16 residues. Looked up from germline, CDR1 is SGHVS and CDR2 is FQNEAQ. The V gene lost 3 bases and the J gene lost 8 bases, with 20 bases spanning the gap.

This clonotype was found a few times. The chain links TRBV12-3 or TRBV12-4 to TRBJ1-6; D uncertain. Trimming stripped 2 bases from V and 7 bases from J, with 9 bases between. The CDR3 consists of 14 residues. CDR3 in amino acids: CASSLRVGNSPLHF. The CDR3, as DNA: TGTGCCAGCAGTTTAAGAGTGGGGAATTCACCCCTCCACTTT.

Only a few counts were recorded for this clonotype. The rearrangement uses TRBV11-1 and TRBJ2-1; 10 bases map to TRBD1. Trimming cost V 4 bases and J 7 bases; bases outside gene matches: 7. CDR3 length equals 15 residues. Germline assignment: CDR1 SGHAT and CDR2 FQDESV (reference sequence). In nucleotides, the CDR3 is TGTGCCAGCAGCTGGGGGACAGGGGTTGGTAATGAGCAGTTCTTC. Translating it yields CASSWGTGVGNEQFF.

This clonotype was counted a few times. The gene calls are TRBV7-9 and TRBJ2-6; no firm D call. Germline values: CDR1 SEHNR, CDR2 FQNEAQ (reference sequence). CDR3 size: 19 residues. Trimming took 5 bases from V and 4 from J, leaving 24 bases between them. The CDR3 DNA follows: TGTGCCAGCAGCCCCCTTTCGGCAGCTCCTGCCGCAGGGGCCAACGTCCTGACTTTC. Encoded protein: CASSPLSAAPAAGANVLTF. The full variable domain, completed using reference TRBV7-9 and TRBJ2-6, is DTGVSQNPRHKITKRGQNVTFRCDPISEHNRLYWYRQTLGQGPEFLTYFQNEAQLEKSRLLSDRFSAERPKGSFSTLEIQRTEQGDSAMYLCASSPLSAAPAAGANVLTFGAGSRLTVL.

The chain joins TRBV6-5 to TRBJ2-3; either TRBD1 or TRBD2 may supply D (5 bases each). Deletions cut 0 bases from V and 5 bases from J, with 6 bases between. CDR3 size: 13 residues. Looked up from germline, CDR1 is MNHEY and CDR2 is SVGAGI. The CDR3 DNA follows: TGTGCCAGCAGTTACTCGAGGGGAGATACGCAGTATTTT. This translates into CASSYSRGDTQYF.

This clonotype was counted between two and nine times. The chain links TRBV6-6 to TRBJ2-7, with D possibly matching TRBD2 (6 bases). The CDR3 is 13 amino acids. The germline gives CDR1 MNHNY, CDR2 SVGAGI (reference sequence). Trimming left V 5 bases short and J 6 bases short, with 14 bases between. In DNA, the CDR3 is TGTGCCAGCAGTATACCGGGACTCGGCGAGCAGTACGTC. Protein product: CASSIPGLGEQYV.

The chain combines TRBV29-1 with TRBJ1-2; tentative D call: TRBD1 (5 bases). Germline values: CDR1 SQVTM, CDR2 ANQGSEA. The CDR3 is made up of 14 amino acids. V was trimmed by 4 bases and J by 4 bases, leaving 16 bases between them. CDR3 sequence reads: CSVVEGQEGYGYTF. The CDR3 DNA sequence: TGCAGCGTTGTAGAGGGGCAGGAAGGCTATGGCTACACCTTC.

This clonotype is a singleton in its sample. This sequence joins TRBV27 and TRBJ2-7; 8 positions agree with TRBD1. There are 15 residues in the CDR3. Per germline, CDR1 MNHEY and CDR2 SMNVEV (reference sequence). Trimming took 10 bases from V and 0 from J; bases not matched to a gene: 11. Here the CDR3 reads CANSFGTGPSYEQYV. The CDR3 DNA reads as TGTGCCAACAGCTTCGGGACAGGACCCTCCTACGAGCAGTACGTC.

The rearrangement uses TRBV11-2 and TRBJ2-1, with a weak D call TRBD1 (6 bases). Trimming cost V 2 bases and J 0 bases, with 11 bases left between them. The CDR3 runs to 16 residues. Germline V gene lookup returns CDR1 SGHAT and CDR2 FQNNGV. CDR3 sequence (DNA): TGTGCCAGCAGCTTACCAGTCAGGGGCTCCTACAATGAGCAGTTCTTC. It translates to CASSLPVRGSYNEQFF.